The 10 T cell receptor beta chains below all came from one sample that was sequenced in a study of blood T cell repertoires in COVID-19. The table came from immunoSEQ multiplex PCR; TCRdb's copy has only in-frame clones and leaves some out. Here the sample spans roughly 230,000 clones, about 80% being singletons. Material for sequencing was peripheral blood. The receptors derive from a woman aged 50 to 60 with acute or convalescent COVID-19.

The J gene is TRBJ1-1, the V gene TRBV28; D may be TRBD1 (5 bases). Germline loops: CDR1 MDHEN, CDR2 SYDVKM. This CDR3 is 16 amino acids long. V lost 3 bases and J 3 bases, leaving 17 bases between the germline ends. This CDR3 is CASSFFPPRGDTEAFF. The CDR3 bases are TGTGCCAGCAGTTTTTTCCCTCCGCGGGGGGACACTGAAGCTTTCTTT.

This clone was counted a few times. The V and J genes are TRBV25-1 and TRBJ2-1; 10 nucleotides align to TRBD2. This CDR3 comprises 16 residues. V lost 6 bases to trimming and J lost 2 bases; unmatched junction nucleotides: 7. Germline V CDR1 and CDR2: MGHDK, SYGVNS. CDR3 coding DNA: TGTGCCAGCAGGTTAGCGGGAGGAGGGCCCTACAATGAGCAGTTCTTC. It yields the protein CASRLAGGGPYNEQFF. Supplemented by reference TRBV25-1 and TRBJ2-1, the full variable domain reads EADIYQTPRYLVIGTGKKITLECSQTMGHDKMYWYQQDPGMELHLIHYSYGVNSTEKGDLSSESTVSRIRTEHFPLTLESARPSHTSQYLCASRLAGGGPYNEQFFGPGTRLTVL.

This chain joins TRBV4-1 and TRBJ2-7; possible D gene TRBD2, 6 bases. Germline loops: CDR1 MGHRA, CDR2 YSYEKL. The V end was cut by 3 bases, the J end by 7 bases, with 19 bases between. The CDR3 covers 15 residues. CDR3 sequence (DNA): TGCGCCAGCAGCCAGCGAGGGACTGGGGTCGGGGAGCAGTACTTC. Protein: CASSQRGTGVGEQYF.

The V call is TRBV7-2, the J call TRBJ1-6; 11 bases map to TRBD1. This CDR3 comprises 13 residues. Trimming took 5 bases from V and 10 from J; bases not matched to a gene: 1. The germline V gene encodes CDR1 SGHTA and CDR2 FQGNSA. Here the CDR3 DNA reads TGTGCCAGCAGCAGGGACAGGGGGTCACCCCTCCACTTT. It is translated as CASSRDRGSPLHF.

The chain carries TRBV4-2 and TRBJ1-4; 7 positions agree with TRBD1. The germline V gene encodes CDR1 LGHNA and CDR2 YNFKEQ. The trim removed 6 bases at V and 5 bases at J, leaving 12 bases unmatched. There are 16 residues in the CDR3. CDR3 protein: CASRSRAGTANEKLFF. The CDR3 DNA follows: TGTGCCAGCAGATCAAGGGCCGGGACAGCAAATGAAAAACTGTTTTTT.

This clone was observed a handful of times. The rearrangement uses TRBV19 and TRBJ1-1, with D possibly being TRBD1 (5 bases). Per germline, CDR1 LNHDA and CDR2 SQIVND (reference sequence). CDR3 length: 14 residues. With 5 bases removed from V and 7 bases from J, the gap between germline ends came to 17 bases. DNA of the CDR3: TGTGCCAGTAGTCCCTCCCTGTTCACAGGTGAAGCTTTCTTT. It translates to CASSPSLFTGEAFF. Full variable domain (outside the CDR3, taken from reference TRBV19 and TRBJ1-1): DGGITQSPKYLFRKEGQNVTLSCEQNLNHDAMYWYRQDPGQGLRLIYYSQIVNDFQKGDIAEGYSVSREKKESFPLTVTSAQKNPTAFYLCASSPSLFTGEAFFGQGTRLTVV.

The gene calls are TRBV5-1 and TRBJ1-1; TRBD1 aligns across 10 bases. The CDR3 sequence is 16 residues long. J lost 0 bases, V lost 4 bases, and 6 bases had no gene match. Germline V gene data show CDR1 as SGHRS and CDR2 as YFSETQ. The CDR3 nucleotides are TGCGCCAGCAGCAGACAGGGGGCAGGGATGAACACTGAAGCTTTCTTT. The encoded protein is CASSRQGAGMNTEAFF. The variable domain in full, completed from reference TRBV5-1 and TRBJ1-1, reads KAGVTQTPRYLIKTRGQQVTLSCSPISGHRSVSWYQQTPGQGLQFLFEYFSETQRNKGNFPGRFSGRQFSNSRSEMNVSTLELGDSALYLCASSRQGAGMNTEAFFGQGTRLTVV.

The gene calls are TRBV29-1 and TRBJ1-2; unclear D gene. The V gene lost 6 bases and the J gene lost 6 bases, with 17 bases spanning the gap. The CDR3 is made up of 13 amino acids. Germline lookup yields CDR1 SQVTM and CDR2 ANQGSEA. The CDR3 reads CSVFGEGNDGYTF. In DNA, the CDR3 is TGCAGCGTCTTCGGAGAGGGCAACGATGGCTACACCTTC.

The V gene is TRBV6-6, the J gene TRBJ1-1, with 11 positions matching TRBD1. Germline V gene data show CDR1 as MNHNY and CDR2 as SVGAGI (reference sequence). Germline trimming cut 5 bases from V and 3 bases from J; bases unmatched to any gene: 11. The CDR3 runs 17 residues. Written as DNA, the CDR3 is TGTGCCAGCAGTCGCGGACAGGGGGCCATCATCGACACTGAAGCTTTCTTT. This gives the protein CASSRGQGAIIDTEAFF.

The rearrangement uses TRBV15 and TRBJ2-1; D uncertain. Trimming took off 8 bases at V and 8 bases at J, with 13 bases between the two ends. Germline-derived CDR1 and CDR2 are LNHNV and YYDKDF (reference sequence). The CDR3 loop spans 12 amino acids. CDR3: CATESSGDEQFF. The CDR3 bases are TGTGCCACCGAGTCTTCAGGCGATGAGCAGTTCTTC.